This T cell receptor beta chain was identified during a study of identifying expanded T cells in peripheral blood. Points from the study as a whole: Across healthy donors, higher total template counts meant significantly greater approximately 2-week count variance. Approximately 1.1 clones differed between technical replicates, versus approximately 16 and 19 over time.

The V and J ends lost 3 bases and 2 bases respectively, with 22 bases between them. This CDR3 has 18 residues. CDR1 and CDR2 from the germline V gene are SGDLS and YYNGEE. No infections or other immune events were documented during collection. Note on this clone: Its specificity is unknown.

Clones were read by immunoSEQ multiplex PCR, and TCRdb kept only the in-frame ones, dropping some. Seen here are 90,000 to 100,000 clones, approximately 85% observed once, and the top ten hold under 6%. The TCR was taken from a person aged 18 to 69 in good health. The sequenced sample was blood. The genes are TRBV9 and TRBJ2-3; D might be TRBD1 or TRBD2, each matching 5 bases. The DNA for the CDR3 is TGTGCCAGCAGCGGATCAACTAGGACACCGGACCTCACAGATACGCAGTATTTT. Translated, it gives CASSGSTRTPDLTDTQYF.